Listed below are T cell receptor beta chains from one sample, sequenced in a study of Graves' ophthalmopathy and Graves' hyperthyroidism. TCRdb ran MiXCR on the multiplex PCR reads and lists one entry per CDR3 protein. The data contain almost 400,000 distinct CDR3 sequences, about 18% of them singletons. The sample taken for sequencing was peripheral blood. These receptors came from a young woman with Graves' ophthalmopathy. The CDR3 runs from the conserved cysteine through the conserved F or W. Each record gives: CDR3 length, V gene, D gene, J gene, clone size, CDR3 protein, CDR3 DNA. D genes are given only for firm matches. Expanded clones are given a class, and other clones once, few, many or no size at all.

length: 13; V: TRBV30; D: -; J: TRBJ2-5; size: many; CDR3: CAWSGHSQETQYF; DNA: TGTGCCTGGAGTGGGCACAGCCAAGAGACCCAGTACTTC
length: 12; V: TRBV29-1; D: -; J: TRBJ2-5; size: many; CDR3: CSSRTVGETQYF; DNA: TGCAGCTCCCGGACAGTCGGCGAGACCCAGTACTTC
length: 13; V: TRBV6-1; D: -; J: TRBJ2-3; size: many; CDR3: CASSEIPGDTQYF; DNA: TGTGCCAGCAGTGAAATTCCGGGGGATACGCAGTATTTT
length: 14; V: TRBV12-3/TRBV12-4; D: TRBD2; J: TRBJ2-7; size: -; CDR3: CASSGLAGDYEQYF; DNA: TGTGCCAGCAGCGGACTAGCGGGAGACTACGAGCAGTACTTC
length: 11; V: TRBV12-3/TRBV12-4; D: -; J: TRBJ2-7; size: many; CDR3: CASSRQSEQYF; DNA: TGTGCCAGCAGTCGACAGTCCGAGCAGTACTTC
length: 14; V: TRBV6-1; D: TRBD1; J: TRBJ1-2; size: many; CDR3: CASRDRAEDYGYTF; DNA: TGTGCCAGCAGGGACAGGGCAGAGGACTATGGCTACACCTTC
length: 14; V: TRBV28; D: TRBD1; J: TRBJ1-2; size: few; CDR3: CASSQGQGRFGYTF; DNA: TGTGCCAGCAGCCAGGGACAGGGACGGTTTGGCTACACCTTC
length: 13; V: TRBV10-1; D: -; J: TRBJ1-5; size: many; CDR3: CASSVGVGQPQHF; DNA: TGCGCCAGCAGTGTGGGGGTAGGGCAGCCCCAGCATTTT
length: 13; V: TRBV6-2/TRBV6-3; D: -; J: TRBJ2-5; size: few; CDR3: CASSYEDQETQYF; DNA: TGTGCCAGCAGTTATGAAGATCAAGAGACCCAGTACTTC
length: 16; V: TRBV7-9; D: TRBD1; J: TRBJ2-7; size: many; CDR3: CASSFIGTASPYEQYF; DNA: TGTGCCAGCAGCTTTATTGGGACAGCGTCTCCCTACGAGCAGTACTTC
length: 14; V: TRBV5-5; D: -; J: TRBJ1-1; size: many; CDR3: CASSAGHGTREAFF; DNA: TGTGCCAGCAGCGCGGGACATGGTACGAGAGAAGCTTTCTTT
length: 17; V: TRBV6-5; D: -; J: TRBJ1-5; size: many; CDR3: CASSYSISGDSNQPQHF; DNA: TGTGCCAGCAGTTACTCGATATCCGGAGATAGCAATCAGCCCCAGCATTTT
length: 13; V: TRBV20-1; D: -; J: TRBJ1-5; size: many; CDR3: CSARDKGDQPQHF; DNA: TGCAGTGCTAGAGATAAGGGGGATCAGCCCCAGCATTTT
length: 14; V: TRBV12-3/TRBV12-4; D: -; J: TRBJ1-1; size: many; CDR3: CASSLRQVNTEAFF; DNA: TGTGCCAGCAGTTTGAGGCAGGTGAACACTGAAGCTTTCTTT
length: 11; V: TRBV19; D: -; J: TRBJ2-4; size: many; CDR3: CASRNQGIQYF; DNA: TGTGCCAGTAGGAACCAGGGCATTCAGTACTTC
length: 14; V: TRBV10-3; D: -; J: TRBJ1-5; size: -; CDR3: CAISERQVDQPQHF; DNA: TGTGCCATCAGTGAGAGGCAGGTCGATCAGCCCCAGCATTTT
length: 12; V: TRBV30; D: -; J: TRBJ2-2; size: many; CDR3: CAWTPSTGELFF; DNA: TGTGCCTGGACCCCTAGCACCGGGGAGCTGTTTTTT
length: 14; V: TRBV29-1; D: -; J: TRBJ1-1; size: many; CDR3: CSVDGPHGNTEAFF; DNA: TGCAGCGTTGATGGGCCTCATGGGAACACTGAAGCTTTCTTT